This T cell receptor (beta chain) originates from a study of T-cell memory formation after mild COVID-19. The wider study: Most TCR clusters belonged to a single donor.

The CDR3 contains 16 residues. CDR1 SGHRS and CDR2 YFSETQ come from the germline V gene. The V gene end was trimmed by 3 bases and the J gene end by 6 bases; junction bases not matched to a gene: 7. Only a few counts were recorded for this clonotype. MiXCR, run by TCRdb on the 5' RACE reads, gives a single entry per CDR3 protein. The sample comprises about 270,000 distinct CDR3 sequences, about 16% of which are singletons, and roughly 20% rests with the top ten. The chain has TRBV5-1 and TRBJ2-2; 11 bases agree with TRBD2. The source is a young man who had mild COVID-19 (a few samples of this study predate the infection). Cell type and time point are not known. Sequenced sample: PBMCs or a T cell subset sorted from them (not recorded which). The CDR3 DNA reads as TGCGCCAGCAGCTCCTTAGCGGGGGGGACTGCCGGGGAGCTGTTTTTT. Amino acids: CASSSLAGGTAGELFF.